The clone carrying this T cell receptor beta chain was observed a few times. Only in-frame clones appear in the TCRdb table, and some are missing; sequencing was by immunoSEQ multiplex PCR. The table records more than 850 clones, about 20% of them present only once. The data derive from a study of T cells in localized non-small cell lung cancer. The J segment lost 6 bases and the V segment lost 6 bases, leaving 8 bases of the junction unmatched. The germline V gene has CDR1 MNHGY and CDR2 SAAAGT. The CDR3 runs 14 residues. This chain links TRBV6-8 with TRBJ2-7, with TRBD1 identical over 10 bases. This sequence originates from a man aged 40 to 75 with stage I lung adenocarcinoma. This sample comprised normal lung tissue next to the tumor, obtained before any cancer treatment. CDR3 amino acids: CASRHGTGVCEQYV. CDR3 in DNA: TGTGCCAGCAGACACGGGACAGGGGTGTGCGAGCAGTACGTC.